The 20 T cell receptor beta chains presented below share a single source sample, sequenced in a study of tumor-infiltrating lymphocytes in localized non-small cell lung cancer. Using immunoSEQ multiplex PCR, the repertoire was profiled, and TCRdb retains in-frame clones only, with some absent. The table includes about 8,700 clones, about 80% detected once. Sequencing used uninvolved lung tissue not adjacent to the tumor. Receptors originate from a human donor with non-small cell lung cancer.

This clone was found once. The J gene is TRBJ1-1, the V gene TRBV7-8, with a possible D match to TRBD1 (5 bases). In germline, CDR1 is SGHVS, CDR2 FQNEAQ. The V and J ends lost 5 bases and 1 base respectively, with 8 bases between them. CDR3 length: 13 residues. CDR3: CASSRQGNTEAFF. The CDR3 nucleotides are TGTGCCAGCAGCCGCCAGGGGAACACTGAAGCTTTCTTT. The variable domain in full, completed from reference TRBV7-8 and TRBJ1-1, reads GAGVSQSPRYKVAKRGQDVALRCDPISGHVSLFWYQQALGQGPEFLTYFQNEAQLDKSGLPSDRFFAERPEGSVSTLKIQRTQQEDSAVYLCASSRQGNTEAFFGQGTRLTVV.

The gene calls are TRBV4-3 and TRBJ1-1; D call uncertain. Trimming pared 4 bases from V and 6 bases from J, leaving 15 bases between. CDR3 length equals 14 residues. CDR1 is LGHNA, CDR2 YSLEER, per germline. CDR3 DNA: TGCGCCAGCAGCCCAGCAGTGGGCAGGTCTGAAGCTTTCTTT. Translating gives CASSPAVGRSEAFF.

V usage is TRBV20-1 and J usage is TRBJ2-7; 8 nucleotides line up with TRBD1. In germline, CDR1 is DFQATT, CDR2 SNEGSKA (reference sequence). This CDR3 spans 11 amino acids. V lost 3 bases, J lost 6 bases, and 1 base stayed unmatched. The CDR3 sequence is CSASQGAEQYF. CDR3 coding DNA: TGCAGTGCTAGCCAGGGGGCCGAGCAGTACTTC.

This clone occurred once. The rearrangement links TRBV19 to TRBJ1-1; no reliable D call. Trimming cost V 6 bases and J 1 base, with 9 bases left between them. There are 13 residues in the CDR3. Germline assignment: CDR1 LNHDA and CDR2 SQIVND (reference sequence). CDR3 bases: TGTGCCAGTAGGAAATCTGAGAACACTGAAGCTTTCTTT. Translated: CASRKSENTEAFF.

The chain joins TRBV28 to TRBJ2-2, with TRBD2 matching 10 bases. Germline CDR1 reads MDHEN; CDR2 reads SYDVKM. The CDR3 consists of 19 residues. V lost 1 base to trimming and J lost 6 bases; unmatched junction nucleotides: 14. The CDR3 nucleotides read TGTGCCAGCAGTTTATATGGGCTAGCGGGAGTAGGGAAGGCCGGGGAGCTGTTTTTT. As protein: CASSLYGLAGVGKAGELFF.

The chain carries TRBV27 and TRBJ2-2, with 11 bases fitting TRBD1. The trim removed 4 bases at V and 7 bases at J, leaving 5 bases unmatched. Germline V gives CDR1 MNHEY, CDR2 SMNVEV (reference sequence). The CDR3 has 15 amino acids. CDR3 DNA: TGTGCCAGCAGTTCCTGGACAGGGGGCAGCGGGGAGCTGTTTTTT. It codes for CASSSWTGGSGELFF.

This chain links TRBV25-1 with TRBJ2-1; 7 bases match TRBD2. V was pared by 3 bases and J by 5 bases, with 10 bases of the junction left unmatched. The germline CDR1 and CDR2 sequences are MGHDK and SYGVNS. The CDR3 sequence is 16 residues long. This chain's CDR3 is CASSDFRERGDNEQFF. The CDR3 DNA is TGTGCCAGCAGTGATTTCCGGGAGCGGGGTGACAATGAGCAGTTCTTC.

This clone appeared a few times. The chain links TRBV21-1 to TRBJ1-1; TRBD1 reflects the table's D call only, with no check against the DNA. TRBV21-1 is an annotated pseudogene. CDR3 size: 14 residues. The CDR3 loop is CASSIQVRGAEAFF. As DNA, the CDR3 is TGTGCCAGCAGCATACAGGTAAGGGGCGCTGAAGCTTTCTTT.

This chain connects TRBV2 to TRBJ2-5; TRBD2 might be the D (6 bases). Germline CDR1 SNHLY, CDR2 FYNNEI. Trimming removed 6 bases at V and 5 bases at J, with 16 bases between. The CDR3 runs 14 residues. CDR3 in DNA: TGTGCCAGCAGACCGGGACTCAGAGGTGAGACCCAGTACTTC. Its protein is CASRPGLRGETQYF.

The CDR3 here is CASSYRGNTGELFF. The CDR3, as DNA: TGTGCCAGTAGCTACAGGGGGAACACCGGGGAGCTGTTTTTT. The rearrangement joins TRBV19 to TRBJ2-2; 7 bases line up with TRBD1. CDR3 length: 14 amino acids. Germline CDR1 reads LNHDA; CDR2 reads SQIVND (reference sequence). The junction had 2 bases not matched to a gene; V was cut back by 6 bases and J by 1 base.

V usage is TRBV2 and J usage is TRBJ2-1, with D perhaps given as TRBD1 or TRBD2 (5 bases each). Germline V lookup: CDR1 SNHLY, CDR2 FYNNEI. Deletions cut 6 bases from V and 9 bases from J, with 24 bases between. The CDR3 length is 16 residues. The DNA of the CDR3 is TGTGCCAGCAGCGGGGACCTTCATAACCCGGAGCGTGAGCAGTTCTTC. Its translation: CASSGDLHNPEREQFF. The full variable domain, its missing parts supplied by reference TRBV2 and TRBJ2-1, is EPEVTQTPSHQVTQMGQEVILRCVPISNHLYFYWYRQILGQKVEFLVSFYNNEISEKSEIFDDQFSVERPDGSNFTLKIRSTKLEDSAMYFCASSGDLHNPEREQFFGPGTRLTVL.

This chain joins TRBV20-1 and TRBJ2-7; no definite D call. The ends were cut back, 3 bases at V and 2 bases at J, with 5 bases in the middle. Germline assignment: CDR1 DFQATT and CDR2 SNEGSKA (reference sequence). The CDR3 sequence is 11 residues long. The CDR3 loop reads CSASVTYEQYF. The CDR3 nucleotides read TGCAGTGCTAGTGTTACCTACGAGCAGTACTTC.

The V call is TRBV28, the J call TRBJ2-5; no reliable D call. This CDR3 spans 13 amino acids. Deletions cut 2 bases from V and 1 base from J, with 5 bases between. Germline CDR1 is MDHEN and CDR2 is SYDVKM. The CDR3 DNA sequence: TGTGCCAGCAGTTTAGGTCTCCAAGAGACCCAGTACTTC. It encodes CASSLGLQETQYF.

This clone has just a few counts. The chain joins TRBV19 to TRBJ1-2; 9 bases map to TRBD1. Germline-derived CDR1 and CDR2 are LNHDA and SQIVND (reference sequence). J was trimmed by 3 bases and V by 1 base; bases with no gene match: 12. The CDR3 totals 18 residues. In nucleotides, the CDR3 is TGTGCCAGTAGTATAGGGGCTCCGGGACAGGGTACCTACTATGGCTACACCTTC. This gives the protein CASSIGAPGQGTYYGYTF.

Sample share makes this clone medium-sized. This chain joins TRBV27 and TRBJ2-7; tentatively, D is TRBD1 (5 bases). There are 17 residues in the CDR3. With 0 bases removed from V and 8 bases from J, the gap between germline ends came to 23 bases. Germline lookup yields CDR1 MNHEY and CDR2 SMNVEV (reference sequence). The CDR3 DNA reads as TGTGCCAGCAGTTTATCGGCACGTAAGGGGCAGGATCCTAAGCAGTACTTC. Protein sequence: CASSLSARKGQDPKQYF.

CDR3 in DNA: TGCAGCGTTTCCAACAGGGGTTTTAGTAATGAGCAGTTCTTC. It specifies CSVSNRGFSNEQFF. The rearrangement uses TRBV29-1 and TRBJ2-1; 7 bases fit TRBD1. Germline V gene data show CDR1 as SQVTM and CDR2 as ANQGSEA. The CDR3 spans 14 residues. Losses at the gene ends were 5 bases for V and 7 bases for J; bases not matched to a gene: 11.

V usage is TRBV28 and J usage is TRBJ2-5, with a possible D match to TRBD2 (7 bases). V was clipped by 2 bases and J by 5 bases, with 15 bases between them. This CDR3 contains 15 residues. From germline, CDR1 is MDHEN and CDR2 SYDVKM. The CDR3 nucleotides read TGTGCCAGCAGTTTACAGAGGGGGGGGGAGGAGACCCAGTACTTC. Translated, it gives CASSLQRGGEETQYF.

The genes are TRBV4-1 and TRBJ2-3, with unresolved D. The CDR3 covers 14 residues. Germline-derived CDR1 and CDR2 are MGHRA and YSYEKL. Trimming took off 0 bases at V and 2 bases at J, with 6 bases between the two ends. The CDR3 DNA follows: TGCGCCAGCAGCCAAGAGGCCTTCACAGATACGCAGTATTTT. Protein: CASSQEAFTDTQYF.

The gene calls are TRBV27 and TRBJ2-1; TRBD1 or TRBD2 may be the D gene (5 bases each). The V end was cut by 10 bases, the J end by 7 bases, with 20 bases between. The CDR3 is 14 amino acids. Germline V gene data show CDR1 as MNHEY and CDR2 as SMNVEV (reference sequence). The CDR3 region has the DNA TGTGCCACGCGCCAGGGTTTTCCGGGGAATGAGCAGTTCTTC. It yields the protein CATRQGFPGNEQFF.

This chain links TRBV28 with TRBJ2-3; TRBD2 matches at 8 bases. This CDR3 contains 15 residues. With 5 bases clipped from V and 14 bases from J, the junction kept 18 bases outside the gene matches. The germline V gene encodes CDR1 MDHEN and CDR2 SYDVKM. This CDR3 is CASSLTGAGTSALYF. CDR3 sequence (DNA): TGTGCCAGCAGTCTAACAGGAGCTGGGACTAGTGCGCTGTATTTT.